This T cell receptor beta chain was observed in a study of T cell responses to AZD1222 COVID-19 vaccine. Regarding the study as a whole: Most donors were white British and more were female, and clonal diversity was possibly underestimated.

Concerning this clone itself: Its target is not known.

The table came from immunoSEQ multiplex PCR; TCRdb's copy has only in-frame clones and leaves some out. The repertoire consists of about 150,000 clones, with approximately 93% occurring once and the leading ten covering under 1.5%. The J segment lost 5 bases and the V segment lost 3 bases, leaving 10 bases of the junction unmatched. CDR1 SGHTA and CDR2 FQGNSA come from the germline V gene. The CDR3 length is 16 residues. The sequenced sample was peripheral blood, obtained 28 days after the second AZD1222 dose. This TCR was recovered from an adult who received the AZD1222 COVID-19 vaccine. The V gene is TRBV7-2, the J gene TRBJ2-1; 7 bases match TRBD2. The CDR3 protein is CASSFRRGSRHNEQFF. DNA for the CDR3: TGTGCCAGCAGCTTCCGCCGCGGGAGTAGGCACAATGAGCAGTTCTTC. Complete variable domain (other parts from reference TRBV7-2 and TRBJ2-1): GAGVSQSPSNKVTEKGKDVELRCDPISGHTALYWYRQSLGQGLEFLIYFQGNSAPDKSGLPSDRFSAERTGGSVSTLTIQRTQQEDSAVYLCASSFRRGSRHNEQFFGPGTRLTVL.